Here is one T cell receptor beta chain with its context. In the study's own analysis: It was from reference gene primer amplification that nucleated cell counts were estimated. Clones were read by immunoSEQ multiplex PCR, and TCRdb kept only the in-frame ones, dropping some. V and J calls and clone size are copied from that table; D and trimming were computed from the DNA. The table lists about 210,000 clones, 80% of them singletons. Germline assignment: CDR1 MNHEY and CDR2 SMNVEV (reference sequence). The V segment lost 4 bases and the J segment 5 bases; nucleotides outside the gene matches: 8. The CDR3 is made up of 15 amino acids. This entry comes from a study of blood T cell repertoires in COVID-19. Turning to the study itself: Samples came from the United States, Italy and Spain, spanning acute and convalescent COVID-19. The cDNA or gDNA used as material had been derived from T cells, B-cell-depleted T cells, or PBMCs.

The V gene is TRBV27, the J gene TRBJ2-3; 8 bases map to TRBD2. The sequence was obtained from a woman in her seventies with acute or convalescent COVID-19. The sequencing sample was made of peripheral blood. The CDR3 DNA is TGTGCCAGCAGTTACCTCGGGGGGGGTATAGATACGCAGTATTTT. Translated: CASSYLGGGIDTQYF.